The present TCR beta chain was sequenced within a study of blood T cell repertoires in COVID-19. Study details: The origin of the acute and convalescent COVID-19 samples was the United States, Italy and Spain.

In the authors' workflow: Cell counts per sample came from amplifying reference gene primers. TCRdb keeps only in-frame clones here, not all; method: immunoSEQ multiplex PCR. V, J and clone size were drawn from that table, and D and trimming were deduced from the DNA. The table has about 270,000 clones, around 90% seen once. The CDR3 runs to 12 residues. Losses at the gene ends were 3 bases for V and 10 bases for J; bases not matched to a gene: 3. Germline CDR1 is SGHTA and CDR2 is FQGNSA. Clinical history as reported by participants underpinned cohort assignment. The TCR comes from a woman aged 30 to 39 with acute COVID-19. The specimen was PBMCs or T cells enriched from blood (not recorded which). The J gene is TRBJ2-3, the V gene TRBV7-2, with 8 bases that match TRBD2. In DNA, the CDR3 is TGTGCCAGCAGCTTGCAGCGGGAGTCGCAGTATTTT. Translating it yields CASSLQRESQYF. The full variable domain, rest sourced from reference TRBV7-2 and TRBJ2-3, is GAGVSQSPSNKVTEKGKDVELRCDPISGHTALYWYRQSLGQGLEFLIYFQGNSAPDKSGLPSDRFSAERTGGSVSTLTIQRTQQEDSAVYLCASSLQRESQYFGPGTRLTVL.